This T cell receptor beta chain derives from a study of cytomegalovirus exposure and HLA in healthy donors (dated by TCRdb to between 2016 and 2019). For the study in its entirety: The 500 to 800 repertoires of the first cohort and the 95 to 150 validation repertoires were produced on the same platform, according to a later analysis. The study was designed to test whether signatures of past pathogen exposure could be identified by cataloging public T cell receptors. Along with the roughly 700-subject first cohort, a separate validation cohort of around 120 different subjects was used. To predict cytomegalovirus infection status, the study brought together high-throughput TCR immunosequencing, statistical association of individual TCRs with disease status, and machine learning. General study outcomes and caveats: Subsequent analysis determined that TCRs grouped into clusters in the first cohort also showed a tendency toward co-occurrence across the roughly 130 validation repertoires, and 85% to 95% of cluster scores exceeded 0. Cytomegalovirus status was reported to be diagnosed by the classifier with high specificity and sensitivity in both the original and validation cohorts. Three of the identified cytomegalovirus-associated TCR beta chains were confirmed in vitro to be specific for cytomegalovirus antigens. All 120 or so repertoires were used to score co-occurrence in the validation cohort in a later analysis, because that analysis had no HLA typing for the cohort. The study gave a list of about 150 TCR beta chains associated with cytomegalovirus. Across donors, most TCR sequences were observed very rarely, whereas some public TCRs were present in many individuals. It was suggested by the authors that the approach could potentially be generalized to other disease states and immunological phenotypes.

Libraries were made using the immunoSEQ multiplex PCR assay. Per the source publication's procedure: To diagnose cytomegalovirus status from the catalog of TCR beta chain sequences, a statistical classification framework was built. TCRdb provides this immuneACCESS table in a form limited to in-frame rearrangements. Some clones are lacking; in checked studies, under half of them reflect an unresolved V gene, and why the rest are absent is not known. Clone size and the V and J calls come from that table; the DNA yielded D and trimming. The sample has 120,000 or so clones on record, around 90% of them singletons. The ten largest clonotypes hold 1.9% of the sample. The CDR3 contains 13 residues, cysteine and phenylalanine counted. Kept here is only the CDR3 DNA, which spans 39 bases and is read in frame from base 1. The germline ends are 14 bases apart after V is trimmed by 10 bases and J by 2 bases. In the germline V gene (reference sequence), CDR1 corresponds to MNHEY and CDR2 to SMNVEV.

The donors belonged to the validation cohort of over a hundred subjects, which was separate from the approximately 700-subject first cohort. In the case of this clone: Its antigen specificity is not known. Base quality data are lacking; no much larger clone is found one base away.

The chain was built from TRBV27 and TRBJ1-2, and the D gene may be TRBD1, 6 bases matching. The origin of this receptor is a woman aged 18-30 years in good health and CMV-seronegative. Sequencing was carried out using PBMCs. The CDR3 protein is CATTPGANYGYTF. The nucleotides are TGTGCCACCACTCCAGGGGCCAACTATGGCTACACCTTC.